This T cell receptor beta chain comes out of a study of T cells in Graves' hyperthyroidism and ophthalmopathy. Whole-study findings and limits: Blood also held most thyroid clonotypes expanded beyond 0.001.

Researchers barred patients who had uncontrolled infection, other autoimmune disease, pregnancy or lactation. Germline V gene lookup returns CDR1 LGHDT and CDR2 YNNKEL (reference sequence). The junction had 6 bases not matched to a gene; V was cut back by 6 bases and J by 2 bases. The CDR3 extends over 14 amino acids. The CDR3 regions of TCR beta were amplified from RNA transcripts. A first-round RT-PCR of the TCR CDR3 used the HTBI primer set. From the multiplex PCR reads, TCRdb called clonotypes with MiXCR, one entry per CDR3 protein. The table shows approximately 400,000 distinct CDR3 sequences, with around 15% occurring only once. This clonotype was seen ten or more times. What it binds is not known.

The TCR was taken from a man aged 45-60 years with Graves' ophthalmopathy. V usage is TRBV3-1 and J usage is TRBJ2-5; 7 bases match TRBD2. The material sequenced was blood. The CDR3: CASSPTSTQETQYF. CDR3 DNA sequence: TGTGCCAGCAGTCCGACTAGCACACAAGAGACCCAGTACTTC.